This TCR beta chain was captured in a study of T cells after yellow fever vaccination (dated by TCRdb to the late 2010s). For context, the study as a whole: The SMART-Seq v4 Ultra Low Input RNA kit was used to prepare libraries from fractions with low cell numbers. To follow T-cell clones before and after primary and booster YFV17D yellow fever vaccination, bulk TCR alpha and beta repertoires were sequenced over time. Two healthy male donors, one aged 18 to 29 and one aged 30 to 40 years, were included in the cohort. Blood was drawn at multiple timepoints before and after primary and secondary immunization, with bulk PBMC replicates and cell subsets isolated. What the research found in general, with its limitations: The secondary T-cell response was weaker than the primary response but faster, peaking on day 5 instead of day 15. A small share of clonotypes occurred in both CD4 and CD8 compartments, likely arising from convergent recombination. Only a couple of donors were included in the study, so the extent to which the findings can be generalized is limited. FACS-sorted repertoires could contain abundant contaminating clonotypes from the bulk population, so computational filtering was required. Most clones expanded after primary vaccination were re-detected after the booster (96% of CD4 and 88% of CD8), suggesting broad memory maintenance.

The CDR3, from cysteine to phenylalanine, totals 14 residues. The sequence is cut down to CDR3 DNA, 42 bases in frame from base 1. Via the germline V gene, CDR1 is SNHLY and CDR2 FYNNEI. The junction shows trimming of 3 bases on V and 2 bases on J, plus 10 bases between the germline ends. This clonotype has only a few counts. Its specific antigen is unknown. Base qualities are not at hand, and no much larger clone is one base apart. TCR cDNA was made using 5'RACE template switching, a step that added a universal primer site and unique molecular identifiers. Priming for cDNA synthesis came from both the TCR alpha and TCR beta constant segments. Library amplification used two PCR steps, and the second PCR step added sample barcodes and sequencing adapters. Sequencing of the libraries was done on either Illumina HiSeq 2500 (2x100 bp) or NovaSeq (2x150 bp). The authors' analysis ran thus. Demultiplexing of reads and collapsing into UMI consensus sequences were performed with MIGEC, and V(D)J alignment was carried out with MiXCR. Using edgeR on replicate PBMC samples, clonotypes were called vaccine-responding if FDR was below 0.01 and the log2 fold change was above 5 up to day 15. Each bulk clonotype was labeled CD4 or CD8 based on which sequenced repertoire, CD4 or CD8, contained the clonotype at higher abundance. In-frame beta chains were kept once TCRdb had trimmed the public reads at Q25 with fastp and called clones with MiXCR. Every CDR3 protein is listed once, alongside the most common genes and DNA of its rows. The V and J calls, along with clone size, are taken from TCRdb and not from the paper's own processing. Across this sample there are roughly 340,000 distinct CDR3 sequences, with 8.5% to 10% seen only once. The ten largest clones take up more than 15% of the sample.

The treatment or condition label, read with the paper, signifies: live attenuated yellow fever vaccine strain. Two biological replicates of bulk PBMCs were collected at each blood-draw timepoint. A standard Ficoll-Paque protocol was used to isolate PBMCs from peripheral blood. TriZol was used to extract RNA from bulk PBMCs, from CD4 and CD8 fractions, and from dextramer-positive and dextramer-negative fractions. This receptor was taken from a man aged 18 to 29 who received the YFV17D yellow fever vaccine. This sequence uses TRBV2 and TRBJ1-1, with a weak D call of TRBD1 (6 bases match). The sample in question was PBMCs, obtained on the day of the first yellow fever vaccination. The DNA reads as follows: TGTGCCAGCAGTGAGAACAGGGACAACACTGAAGCTTTCTTT. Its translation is CASSENRDNTEAFF.